This TCR beta chain was profiled in a study of shared clonotypes between healthy human individuals. Germline CDR1 and CDR2: GTSNPN and SVGIG (reference sequence). The length of the CDR3 is 17 residues. V was shortened by 2 bases and J by 5 bases, with 23 bases between the two germline ends. The protocol was immunoSEQ multiplex PCR, while the TCRdb copy is restricted to in-frame clones and leaves out a portion. The sample consists of about 730,000 clones, about two thirds of them appearing once. Regarding the study as a whole: Specimens sampled were limited to blood, with tissue repertoires likely differing.

This clone has a count of ten or more. Its antigen remains unknown. The chain carries TRBV30 and TRBJ2-3, with D possibly TRBD2 on 6 matching bases. The sequenced sample was memory CD4+ T cells sorted from blood. Subset described: CD45RA-negative fraction. The sequence was obtained from a woman aged 25 to 39 in good health. CDR3 residues: CAWSTFLSGTKGDTQYF. CDR3 DNA sequence: TGTGCCTGGAGTACATTCCTTAGCGGAACTAAGGGAGATACGCAGTATTTT.